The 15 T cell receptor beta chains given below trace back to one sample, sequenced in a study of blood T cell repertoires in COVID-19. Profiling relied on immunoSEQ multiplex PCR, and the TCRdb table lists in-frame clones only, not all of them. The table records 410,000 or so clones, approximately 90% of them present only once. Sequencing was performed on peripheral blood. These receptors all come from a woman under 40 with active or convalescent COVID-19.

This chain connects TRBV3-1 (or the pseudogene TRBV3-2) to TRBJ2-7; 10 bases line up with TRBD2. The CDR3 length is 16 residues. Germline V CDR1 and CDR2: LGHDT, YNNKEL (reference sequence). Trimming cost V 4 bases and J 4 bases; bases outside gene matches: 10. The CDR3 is CASSPGSGGASYEQYF. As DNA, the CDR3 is TGTGCCAGCAGCCCAGGCAGCGGGGGGGCCTCGTACGAGCAGTACTTC.

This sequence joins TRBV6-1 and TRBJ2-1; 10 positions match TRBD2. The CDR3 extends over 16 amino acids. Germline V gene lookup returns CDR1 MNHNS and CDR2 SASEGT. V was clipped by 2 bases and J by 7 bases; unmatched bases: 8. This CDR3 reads CASSESPGTSVNEQFF. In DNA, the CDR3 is TGTGCCAGCAGTGAATCCCCCGGGACTAGCGTAAATGAGCAGTTCTTC.

The CDR3 DNA follows: TGTGCCAGCAGCCCCAGGGAAGCCGGGGAGCTGTTTTTT. Translating it yields CASSPREAGELFF. The chain combines TRBV3-1 (or the pseudogene TRBV3-2) with TRBJ2-2; TRBD1 is a possible D gene (5 bases). The CDR3 has 13 residues. V lost 4 bases and J lost 6, with 9 bases in between. CDR1 is LGHDT, CDR2 YNNKEL, per germline (reference sequence).

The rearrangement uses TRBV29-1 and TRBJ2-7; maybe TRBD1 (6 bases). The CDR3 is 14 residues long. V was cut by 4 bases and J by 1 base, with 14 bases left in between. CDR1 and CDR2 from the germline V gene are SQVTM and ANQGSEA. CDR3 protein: CSVVYGTQSYEQYF. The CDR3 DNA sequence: TGCAGCGTTGTATATGGGACACAATCCTACGAGCAGTACTTC.

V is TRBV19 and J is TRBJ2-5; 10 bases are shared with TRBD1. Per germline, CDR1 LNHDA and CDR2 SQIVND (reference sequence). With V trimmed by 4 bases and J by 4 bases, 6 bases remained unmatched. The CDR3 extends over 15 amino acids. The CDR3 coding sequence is TGTGCCAGTAGTACAGGGACAGGGGCATCAGAGACCCAGTACTTC. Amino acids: CASSTGTGASETQYF.

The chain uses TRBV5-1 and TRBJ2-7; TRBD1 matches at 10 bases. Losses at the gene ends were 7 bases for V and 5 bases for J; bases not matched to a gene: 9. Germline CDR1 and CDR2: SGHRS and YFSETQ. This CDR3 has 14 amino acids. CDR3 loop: CASGGTGAKDEQYF. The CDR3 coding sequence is TGCGCCAGCGGAGGGACAGGGGCAAAGGACGAGCAGTACTTC. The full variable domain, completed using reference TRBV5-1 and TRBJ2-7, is KAGVTQTPRYLIKTRGQQVTLSCSPISGHRSVSWYQQTPGQGLQFLFEYFSETQRNKGNFPGRFSGRQFSNSRSEMNVSTLELGDSALYLCASGGTGAKDEQYFGPGTRLTVT.

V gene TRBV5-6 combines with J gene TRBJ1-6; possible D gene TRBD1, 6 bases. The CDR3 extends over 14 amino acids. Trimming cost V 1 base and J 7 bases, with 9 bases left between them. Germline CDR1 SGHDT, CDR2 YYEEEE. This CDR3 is CASSLKRGNSPLHF. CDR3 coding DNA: TGTGCCAGCAGCTTGAAAAGGGGGAATTCACCCCTCCACTTT. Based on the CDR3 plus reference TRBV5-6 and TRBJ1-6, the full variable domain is DAGVTQSPTHLIKTRGQQVTLRCSPKSGHDTVSWYQQALGQGPQFIFQYYEEEERQRGNFPDRFSGHQFPNYSSELNVNALLLGDSALYLCASSLKRGNSPLHFGNGTRLTVT.

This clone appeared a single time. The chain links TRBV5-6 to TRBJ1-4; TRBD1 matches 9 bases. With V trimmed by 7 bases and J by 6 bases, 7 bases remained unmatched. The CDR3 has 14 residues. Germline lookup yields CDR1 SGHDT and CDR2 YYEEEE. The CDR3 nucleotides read TGTGCCAGCGAAACAGGGACAGGGCATGAAAAACTGTTTTTT. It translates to CASETGTGHEKLFF.

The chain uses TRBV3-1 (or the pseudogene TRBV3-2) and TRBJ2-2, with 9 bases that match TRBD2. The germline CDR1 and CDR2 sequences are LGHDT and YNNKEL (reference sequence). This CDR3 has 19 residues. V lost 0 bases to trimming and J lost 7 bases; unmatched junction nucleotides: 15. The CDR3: CASSQEPGLGGGALGELFF. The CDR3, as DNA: TGTGCCAGCAGCCAAGAACCCGGACTCGGCGGGGGGGCCCTCGGGGAGCTGTTTTTT.

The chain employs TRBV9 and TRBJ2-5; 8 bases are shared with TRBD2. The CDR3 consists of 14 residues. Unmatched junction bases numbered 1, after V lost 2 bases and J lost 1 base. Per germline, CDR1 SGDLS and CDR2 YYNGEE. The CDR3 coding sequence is TGTGCCAGCAGCGTTAGCGGGACCCAAGAGACCCAGTACTTC. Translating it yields CASSVSGTQETQYF.

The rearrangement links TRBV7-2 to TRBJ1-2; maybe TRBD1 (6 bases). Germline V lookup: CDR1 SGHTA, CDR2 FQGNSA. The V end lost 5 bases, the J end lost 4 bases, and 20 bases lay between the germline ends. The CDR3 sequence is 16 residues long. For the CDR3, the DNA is TGTGCCAGCAGCACCCTGACAGGACGATTTCCCTATGGCTACACCTTC. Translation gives CASSTLTGRFPYGYTF.

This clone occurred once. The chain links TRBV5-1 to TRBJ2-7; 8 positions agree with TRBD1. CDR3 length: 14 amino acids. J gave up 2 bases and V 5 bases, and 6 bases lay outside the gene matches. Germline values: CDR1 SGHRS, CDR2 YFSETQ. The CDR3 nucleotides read TGCGCCAGCAGGCACCGGGACAGGCCCTACGAGCAGTACTTC. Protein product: CASRHRDRPYEQYF. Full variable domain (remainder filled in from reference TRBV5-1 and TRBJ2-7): KAGVTQTPRYLIKTRGQQVTLSCSPISGHRSVSWYQQTPGQGLQFLFEYFSETQRNKGNFPGRFSGRQFSNSRSEMNVSTLELGDSALYLCASRHRDRPYEQYFGPGTRLTVT.

This CDR3 is CASSYMGGGSQETQYF. The CDR3, as DNA: TGTGCCAGCAGTTATATGGGGGGGGGCAGTCAAGAGACCCAGTACTTC. The genes are TRBV27 and TRBJ2-5; possible D gene TRBD2, 7 bases. The CDR3 totals 16 residues. Germline values: CDR1 MNHEY, CDR2 SMNVEV (reference sequence). Trimming left V 4 bases short and J 2 bases short, with 17 bases between.

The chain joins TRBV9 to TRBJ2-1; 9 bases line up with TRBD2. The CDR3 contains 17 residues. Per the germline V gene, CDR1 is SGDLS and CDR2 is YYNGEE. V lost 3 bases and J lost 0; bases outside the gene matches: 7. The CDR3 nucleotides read TGTGCCAGCAGCGCCTCACATAGCGGGAGCTCCTACAATGAGCAGTTCTTC. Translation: CASSASHSGSSYNEQFF.

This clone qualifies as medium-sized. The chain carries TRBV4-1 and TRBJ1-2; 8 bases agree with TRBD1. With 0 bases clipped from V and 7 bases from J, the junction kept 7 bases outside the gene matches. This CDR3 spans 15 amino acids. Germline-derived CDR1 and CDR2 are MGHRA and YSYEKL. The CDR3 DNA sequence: TGCGCCAGCAGCCAAGAGGGACAGGTGAATCTTGGCTACACCTTC. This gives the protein CASSQEGQVNLGYTF.